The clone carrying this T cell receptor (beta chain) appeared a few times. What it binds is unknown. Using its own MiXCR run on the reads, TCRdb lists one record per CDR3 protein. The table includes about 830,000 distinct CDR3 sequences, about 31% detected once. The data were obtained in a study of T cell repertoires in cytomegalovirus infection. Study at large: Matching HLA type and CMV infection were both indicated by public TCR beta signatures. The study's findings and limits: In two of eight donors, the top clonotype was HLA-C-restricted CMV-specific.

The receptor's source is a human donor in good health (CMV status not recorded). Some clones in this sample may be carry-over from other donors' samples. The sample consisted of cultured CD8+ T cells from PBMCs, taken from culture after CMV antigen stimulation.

This chain's CDR3 is CASSFWGNGEAFF. CDR3 coding DNA: TGTGCCAGCAGCTTTTGGGGTAACGGTGAAGCTTTCTTT. The V call is TRBV7-3, the J call TRBJ1-1; unclear D gene. This CDR3 has 13 amino acids. Germline V gene sequence: CDR1 SGHTA, CDR2 FQGTGA. Trimming took off 3 bases at V and 7 bases at J, with 12 bases between the two ends.